These T cell receptor beta chains were read from a single sample in a study of blood T cell repertoires in COVID-19. Profiling relied on immunoSEQ multiplex PCR, and the TCRdb table lists in-frame clones only, not all of them. The sample has about 250,000 clones; roughly 80% are singletons. The sequencing sample was made of peripheral blood. These receptors all come from an elderly woman with acute or convalescent COVID-19. Each CDR3 is given with its conserved first and last residue. Each record gives: D gene, V gene, clone size, J gene, CDR3 DNA, CDR3 protein. A D gene is named only where the DNA matches it firmly. For some rows the clone size is stated as once, few or many, or as a class when expanded; others skip it.

D: -; V: TRBV20-1; size: few; J: TRBJ1-2; DNA: TGCAGTGCCACGGAGGCCTATGGCTACACCTTC; CDR3: CSATEAYGYTF
D: TRBD1; V: TRBV3-1/TRBV3-2; size: -; J: TRBJ2-3; DNA: TGTGCCAGCAGCACAAATCCGGGACAGGGGGCAGATACGCAGTATTTT; CDR3: CASSTNPGQGADTQYF
D: -; V: TRBV19; size: -; J: TRBJ2-5; DNA: TGTGCCGTAGGGGGGGTTGGAGAGACCCAGTACTTC; CDR3: CAVGGVGETQYF
D: TRBD2; V: TRBV3-1/TRBV3-2; size: -; J: TRBJ2-5; DNA: TGTGCCAGCAGCCTAGGGACTAGCGGGAGGGAGACCCAGTACTTC; CDR3: CASSLGTSGRETQYF
D: -; V: TRBV21-1; size: -; J: TRBJ1-2; DNA: TGTGCCAGCACCCGACATATCTATGGCTACACCTTC; CDR3: CASTRHIYGYTF
D: -; V: TRBV7-8; size: few; J: TRBJ1-2; DNA: TGTGCCAGCAGCTTAGCGGAGGCCGTCTATGGCTACACCTTC; CDR3: CASSLAEAVYGYTF
D: -; V: TRBV3-1/TRBV3-2; size: -; J: TRBJ2-7; DNA: TGTGCCAGCAGCCAGAGTCTAGCGCCTTCCTACGAGCAGTACTTC; CDR3: CASSQSLAPSYEQYF
D: TRBD2; V: TRBV7-2; size: -; J: TRBJ2-3; DNA: TGTGCCAGCAGCTCGGGACTAGCGAGCACAGATACGCAGTATTTT; CDR3: CASSSGLASTDTQYF
D: -; V: TRBV5-1; size: -; J: TRBJ1-3; DNA: TGCGCCAGCAGTTTGTACACCTCTGGAAACACCATATATTTT; CDR3: CASSLYTSGNTIYF
D: -; V: TRBV19; size: -; J: TRBJ1-5; DNA: TGTGCCAGTAGACTGGTGACAGCCCAAAATCAGCCCCAGCATTTT; CDR3: CASRLVTAQNQPQHF
D: TRBD1; V: TRBV19; size: -; J: TRBJ1-5; DNA: TGTGCCAGTAACTTCGACAGGGGGGAGCAGCCCCAGCATTTT; CDR3: CASNFDRGEQPQHF
D: TRBD2; V: TRBV6-2/TRBV6-3; size: -; J: TRBJ2-7; DNA: TGTGCCAGCAGTGGAACGGGGGGGACTAGCAGTTACGAGCAGTACTTC; CDR3: CASSGTGGTSSYEQYF
D: TRBD2; V: TRBV5-4; size: -; J: TRBJ2-3; DNA: TGTGCCAGCAGCTTGCTGCGACTAGCGGGGGGGCGTAGCACAGATACGCAGTATTTT; CDR3: CASSLLRLAGGRSTDTQYF
D: -; V: TRBV29-1; size: -; J: TRBJ2-3; DNA: TGCAGCGGGATGCGGAGCAGCACAGATACGCAGTATTTT; CDR3: CSGMRSSTDTQYF
D: TRBD2; V: TRBV2; size: -; J: TRBJ2-5; DNA: TGTGCCAGCAGTGAATGGGGACTAGCAACCCAGTACTTC; CDR3: CASSEWGLATQYF
D: -; V: TRBV5-4; size: -; J: TRBJ1-1; DNA: TGTGCCAGCAGCTTGGGCCGGTATTTGAACACTGAAGCTTTCTTT; CDR3: CASSLGRYLNTEAFF
D: -; V: TRBV5-6; size: -; J: TRBJ2-3; DNA: TGTGCCAGCAGCTTGAGCGCGCCTCCAGATACGCAGTATTTT; CDR3: CASSLSAPPDTQYF